The 23 T cell receptor beta chains below come from one sample, sequenced in a study of a mutant IDH1 vaccine in newly diagnosed glioma. Time point defined: week 47, end of study. In the vaccine, a single dose held 300 ug of the mutant IDH1 20-mer peptide, along with topical imiquimod. These TCRs are of unknown antigen specificity. Profiled with immunoSEQ multiplex PCR; TCRdb holds only in-frame clones, not every one. Of 9,500 to 13,000 clones in the sample, roughly four fifths are singletons; the top ten hold around 18%. Sequences were derived from PBMCs, sampled from a glioma patient whose treatment included an IDH1 peptide vaccine. All receptors come from a man younger than 45 with glioma.

V usage is TRBV2 and J usage is TRBJ2-3; no definite D call. The CDR3 is 14 amino acids. Germline CDR1 reads SNHLY; CDR2 reads FYNNEI. Trimming removed 7 bases from V and 0 bases from J, with 11 bases in between. This chain's CDR3 is CASMSDPSTDTQYF. CDR3 DNA sequence: TGTGCCAGCATGTCGGACCCCAGCACAGATACGCAGTATTTT. Full variable domain (missing parts from reference TRBV2 and TRBJ2-3): EPEVTQTPSHQVTQMGQEVILRCVPISNHLYFYWYRQILGQKVEFLVSFYNNEISEKSEIFDDQFSVERPDGSNFTLKIRSTKLEDSAMYFCASMSDPSTDTQYFGPGTRLTVL.

The chain carries TRBV30 and TRBJ2-2, with D perhaps matching TRBD1 (5 bases). Trimming stripped 4 bases from V and 4 bases from J, with 13 bases between. Germline lookup yields CDR1 GTSNPN and CDR2 SVGIG (reference sequence). CDR3 length: 14 residues. The DNA for the CDR3 is TGTGCCTGGACCCTAGGGGCTATCACCGGGGAGCTGTTTTTT. Its translation: CAWTLGAITGELFF.

The J gene is TRBJ2-5, the V gene TRBV5-1; 8 bases fit TRBD2. Per germline, CDR1 SGHRS and CDR2 YFSETQ. Losses at the gene ends were 2 bases for V and 3 bases for J; bases not matched to a gene: 6. CDR3 length equals 15 residues. The CDR3 protein is CASSFPGLEKETQYF. The CDR3 DNA reads as TGCGCCAGCAGCTTTCCGGGACTAGAAAAAGAGACCCAGTACTTC.

V is TRBV18 and J is TRBJ1-1; D gene ambiguous. V was shortened by 4 bases and J by 1 base, with 10 bases between the two germline ends. The CDR3 contains 14 residues. Looked up from germline, CDR1 is KGHSH and CDR2 is LQKENI. The CDR3 region is CASSRLNGNTEAFF. The CDR3 DNA is TGTGCCAGCTCACGACTCAATGGGAACACTGAAGCTTTCTTT. The full variable domain, with the rest looked up from reference TRBV18 and TRBJ1-1, is NAGVMQNPRHLVRRRGQEARLRCSPMKGHSHVYWYRQLPEEGLKFMVYLQKENIIDESGMPKERFSAEFPKEGPSILRIQQVVRGDSAAYFCASSRLNGNTEAFFGQGTRLTVV.

This chain joins TRBV12-5 and TRBJ1-1; 7 bases align to TRBD1. Germline V CDR1 and CDR2: LGHNT, FRNRAP. The CDR3 covers 15 residues. After removal of 6 bases from V and 4 bases from J, the junction contained 11 bases not matched to a gene. The CDR3 region has the DNA TGTGCTAGTGGACCCCGGGACAGCGAATTCACTGAAGCTTTCTTT. It is translated as CASGPRDSEFTEAFF.

The gene calls are TRBV7-2 and TRBJ2-7; D perhaps matches TRBD2 (6 bases). CDR1 and CDR2 (germline): SGHTA, FQGNSA. Trimming cost V 1 base and J 6 bases, with 13 bases left between them. The CDR3 has 14 residues. The CDR3 nucleotides read TGTGCCAGCAGCTTAGGTGTCCAGGGAGGCGAGCAGTACTTC. Translated, it gives CASSLGVQGGEQYF.

The rearrangement links TRBV2 to TRBJ1-3; no clear D. Germline V gives CDR1 SNHLY, CDR2 FYNNEI. Trimming removed 7 bases at V and 4 bases at J, with 20 bases between. CDR3 size: 16 residues. CDR3 in amino acids: CASILEGFVAGNTIYF. The CDR3 coding sequence is TGTGCCAGCATTTTAGAGGGCTTTGTCGCCGGAAACACCATATATTTT.

This rearrangement joins TRBV5-6 to TRBJ1-4, with 8 bases that match TRBD1. V lost 6 bases, J lost 8 bases, and 18 bases stayed unmatched. CDR1 is SGHDT, CDR2 YYEEEE, per germline. The CDR3 is made up of 17 amino acids. This chain's CDR3 is CASTPWAGGATEEKLFF. The CDR3 bases are TGTGCCAGCACCCCATGGGCAGGGGGCGCAACAGAAGAAAAACTGTTTTTT.

The V call is TRBV5-1, the J call TRBJ2-3, with D maybe TRBD1 (6 bases). V dropped 3 bases and J dropped 0 bases, with 8 bases sitting between them. Germline V gene sequence: CDR1 SGHRS, CDR2 YFSETQ. The CDR3 covers 14 residues. The CDR3 DNA follows: TGCGCCAGCAGCTGGGGGCAGAGCACAGATACGCAGTATTTT. It translates to CASSWGQSTDTQYF.

This chain's CDR3 is CSVGADYEQYF. Written as DNA, the CDR3 is TGCAGCGTTGGGGCGGACTACGAGCAGTACTTC. The rearrangement joins TRBV29-1 to TRBJ2-7, with D uncertain. Germline loops: CDR1 SQVTM, CDR2 ANQGSEA. V was shortened by 4 bases and J by 3 bases, with 7 bases between the two germline ends. This CDR3 spans 11 amino acids.

This chain connects TRBV9 to TRBJ2-7; 9 positions agree with TRBD2. Trimming at V came to 4 bases and at J to 4 bases, leaving 6 bases not matched to a gene. CDR1 and CDR2 (germline): SGDLS, YYNGEE. The CDR3 covers 14 residues. CDR3 bases: TGTGCCAGCAGCACGACTAGCGGTGGTTACGAGCAGTACTTC. Its protein is CASSTTSGGYEQYF.

V usage is TRBV30 and J usage is TRBJ2-5; no clear D. Trimming cost V 0 bases and J 2 bases, with 10 bases left between them. Germline V gene lookup returns CDR1 GTSNPN and CDR2 SVGIG (reference sequence). This CDR3 has 14 amino acids. CDR3 protein: CAWSVNLVQETQYF. The CDR3 DNA reads TGTGCCTGGAGTGTAAACCTAGTGCAAGAGACCCAGTACTTC.

This sequence joins TRBV30 and TRBJ2-5, with D perhaps TRBD1 (6 bases). The end of the DNA is better explained by TRBJ2-7, so the J call may be wrong. Per germline, CDR1 GTSNPN and CDR2 SVGIG (reference sequence). The CDR3 is 15 residues long. For the CDR3, the DNA is TGTGCCTGGAGCCCCAGGGGATTTTTCTCCTACGAGCAGTACTTC. Protein product: CAWSPRGFFSYEQYF.

The rearrangement joins TRBV7-2 to TRBJ2-7; perhaps TRBD2 as D (6 bases). Germline CDR1 SGHTA, CDR2 FQGNSA. The CDR3 length is 17 residues. The V end was cut by 1 base, the J end by 4 bases, with 20 bases between. Here the CDR3 DNA reads TGTGCCAGCAGCTTAGGCCATTCCCCCGGGACTTATTACGAGCAGTACTTC. This codes for CASSLGHSPGTYYEQYF.

Written as DNA, the CDR3 is TGTGCCAGCTCACCCGGGACAGGGGGCAGCTATGGCTACACCTTC. Translated, it gives CASSPGTGGSYGYTF. The gene calls are TRBV18 and TRBJ1-2, with TRBD1 matching 12 bases. The CDR3 runs 15 residues. J lost 4 bases, V lost 3 bases, and 3 bases had no gene match. The germline gives CDR1 KGHSH, CDR2 LQKENI.

The genes are TRBV15 and TRBJ2-5; D possibly matches TRBD1 or TRBD2 (5 bases each). The germline gives CDR1 LNHNV, CDR2 YYDKDF (reference sequence). The CDR3 spans 13 residues. Trimming left V 1 base short and J 3 bases short, with 6 bases between. The CDR3 nucleotides read TGTGCCACCAGCAGAGGAGGGGAAGAGACCCAGTACTTC. This translates into CATSRGGEETQYF.

This sequence joins TRBV9 and TRBJ1-1; no clear D. The CDR3 has 15 residues. The V end lost 3 bases, the J end lost 3 bases, and 15 bases lay between the germline ends. Germline V lookup: CDR1 SGDLS, CDR2 YYNGEE. CDR3: CASSDLPRADTEAFF. The CDR3 nucleotides read TGTGCCAGCAGCGACCTACCCCGGGCGGACACTGAAGCTTTCTTT.

The chain combines TRBV18 with TRBJ2-5; D might be TRBD1 (5 bases). The germline V gene encodes CDR1 KGHSH and CDR2 LQKENI. The CDR3 loop spans 13 amino acids. With 2 bases removed from V and 3 bases from J, the gap between germline ends came to 7 bases. This chain's CDR3 is CASSPSGKETQYF. In DNA, the CDR3 is TGTGCCAGCTCACCATCAGGGAAAGAGACCCAGTACTTC.

The chain employs TRBV4-1 and TRBJ2-1; no clear D gene. In germline, CDR1 is MGHRA, CDR2 YSYEKL. Trimming shortened V by 5 bases and J by 13 bases, and 12 bases separated the two germline ends. This CDR3 comprises 11 residues. The CDR3 region is CASSVRLQQFF. Written as DNA, the CDR3 is TGCGCCAGCAGCGTCCGACTCCAACAGTTCTTC.

The V gene is TRBV10-3, the J gene TRBJ2-7, with D possibly being TRBD1 or TRBD2 (5 bases each). The germline V and J ends were trimmed by 3 bases and 0 bases, with 15 bases remaining between them. Germline V gene sequence: CDR1 ENHRY, CDR2 SYGVKD. CDR3 length equals 16 residues. The DNA of the CDR3 is TGTGCCATCAGTGACCCCCGGGACGCGAGCTCCTACGAGCAGTACTTC. It codes for CAISDPRDASSYEQYF.

V usage is TRBV6-5 and J usage is TRBJ2-3; TRBD2 matches 14 bases. V lost 0 bases and J lost 7; bases outside the gene matches: 3. Germline V gives CDR1 MNHEY, CDR2 SVGAGI. This CDR3 has 16 residues. CDR3 coding DNA: TGTGCCAGCAGTTACTCGACTAGCGGGAGGGGATATACGCAGTATTTT. It yields the protein CASSYSTSGRGYTQYF.

V usage is TRBV6-5 and J usage is TRBJ1-2, with D maybe TRBD1 (6 bases). V was trimmed by 0 bases and J by 8 bases, leaving 10 bases between them. CDR3 length: 13 residues. Looked up from germline, CDR1 is MNHEY and CDR2 is SVGAGI. The CDR3 loop reads CASSYSPRGGYTF. The DNA of the CDR3 is TGTGCCAGCAGTTACTCCCCCAGGGGCGGCTACACCTTC.

This clone showed up just a few times. DNA for the CDR3: TGTGCCAGCAGTGACATTCCCTCGGACAGGCCCGAGAATGGCTACACCTTC. It codes for CASSDIPSDRPENGYTF. The rearrangement uses TRBV25-1 and TRBJ1-2, with TRBD1 identical over 7 bases. The germline V gene encodes CDR1 MGHDK and CDR2 SYGVNS. V shed 3 bases and J 6 bases; nucleotides not matched to a gene: 16. This CDR3 has 17 amino acids.